Listed below are T cell receptor beta chains from one sample, sequenced in a study of human T cells and chemical hapten exposure. Each CDR3 protein is one row after TCRdb ran MiXCR on the RACE reads. The table has some 70,000 distinct CDR3 sequences, 25% to 40% seen once. The sequencing used whole blood, collected in connection with sensitization to the hapten diphenylcyclopropenone (DPC). The receptors were gathered from a man aged 40-49 years with alopecia areata. Some clones in this sample may be carry-over from other donors' samples. The CDR3 runs from the conserved cysteine through the conserved F or W. A D gene is named only where the DNA matches it firmly. Where a row states a size, it is once, few, many or the class of an expanded clone; other rows omit it.

D: .
size: .
J: TRBJ2-1
V: TRBV28
DNA: TGTGCCAGCAGTTTAGTAGGGAGCTCCTACAATGAGCAGTTCTTC
CDR3: CASSLVGSSYNEQFF

D: .
size: many
J: TRBJ2-1
V: TRBV7-2
DNA: TGTGCCAGCAGCCCCGGGACAACCGTTGCCCCACTCCAGTTCTTC
CDR3: CASSPGTTVAPLQFF

D: .
size: .
J: TRBJ2-1
V: TRBV5-5
DNA: TGTGCCAGCAGCTTGCGCGGAGGGTACAATGAGCAGTTCTTC
CDR3: CASSLRGGYNEQFF

D: TRBD1
size: .
J: TRBJ1-5
V: TRBV6-6
DNA: TGTGCCAGCAGTCCTGACAGGGGCGCCACCCAGCCCCAGCATTTT
CDR3: CASSPDRGATQPQHF

D: .
size: once
J: TRBJ2-1
V: TRBV9
DNA: TGTGCCAGCAGCGTAGGTATCGCGAGCTCCTACAATGAGCAGTTCTTC
CDR3: CASSVGIASSYNEQFF

D: .
size: .
J: TRBJ2-1
V: TRBV19
DNA: TGTGCCAGTAGTACCGACACCAGCTCCTACAATGAGCAGTTCTTC
CDR3: CASSTDTSSYNEQFF

D: TRBD2
size: .
J: TRBJ2-3
V: TRBV25-1
DNA: TGTGCCAGCCGTAGCGGGAGTCAATATACGCAGTATTTT
CDR3: CASRSGSQYTQYF

D: TRBD1
size: .
J: TRBJ2-6
V: TRBV5-1
DNA: TGCGCCAGCAGCTTGGCCGGGCAGGGGGCGCGCTCTGGGGCCAACGTCCTGACTTTC
CDR3: CASSLAGQGARSGANVLTF

D: .
size: .
J: TRBJ1-1
V: TRBV12-3/TRBV12-4
DNA: TGTGCCAGCAGTTGGACGGCTGAGGGGAACACTGAAGCTTTCTTT
CDR3: CASSWTAEGNTEAFF

D: TRBD2
size: .
J: TRBJ2-7
V: TRBV20-1
DNA: TGCAGTCCGACTAGCGGGGGAGTTTCTTACGAGCAGTACTTC
CDR3: CSPTSGGVSYEQYF

D: .
size: .
J: TRBJ2-5
V: TRBV5-6
DNA: TGTGCCAGCAGCTACAGGGTCGCAGGGACCCAGTACTTC
CDR3: CASSYRVAGTQYF

D: .
size: few
J: TRBJ2-7
V: TRBV12-3/TRBV12-4
DNA: TGTGCCAGCAGTTATGGGGGCACAACCTACGAGCAGTACTTC
CDR3: CASSYGGTTYEQYF

D: TRBD2
size: .
J: TRBJ2-1
V: TRBV20-1
DNA: TGCAGTGCTAGAGAACGGGGACTAGCCTACAATGAGCAGTTCTTC
CDR3: CSARERGLAYNEQFF

D: TRBD1
size: .
J: TRBJ2-7
V: TRBV4-2
DNA: TGTGCCAGCAGCCTCGGACAGGGGGCTGCCTACGAGCAGTACTTC
CDR3: CASSLGQGAAYEQYF

D: .
size: .
J: TRBJ1-5
V: TRBV5-1
DNA: TGCGCCAGCAGCCCCACAGGGAATCAGCCCCAGCATTTT
CDR3: CASSPTGNQPQHF

D: TRBD2
size: few
J: TRBJ2-7
V: TRBV3-1
DNA: TGTGCCAGCAGCCAAGGACCTAGCGGGATTTACGAGCAGTACTTC
CDR3: CASSQGPSGIYEQYF

D: .
size: few
J: TRBJ2-7
V: TRBV6-1
DNA: TGTGCCAGCAGCGCAAGCGGGCCCAGCTCCTACGAGCAGTACTTC
CDR3: CASSASGPSSYEQYF

D: .
size: .
J: TRBJ1-2
V: TRBV20-1
DNA: TGCAGTGCAGTGGTAGGGGACTATGGCTACACCTTC
CDR3: CSAVVGDYGYTF

D: .
size: .
J: TRBJ1-5
V: TRBV28
DNA: TGTGCCAGCAGCCGGGGGGCTTGGACCCAGCATTTT
CDR3: CASSRGAWTQHF

D: TRBD2
size: few
J: TRBJ2-1
V: TRBV3-1
DNA: TGTGCCAGCAGCCAAGAAAGGGTGGCTAGCGGGAGGGCCCCCCTAGGAGAGCAGTTCTTC
CDR3: CASSQERVASGRAPLGEQFF

D: TRBD2
size: few
J: TRBJ2-4
V: TRBV7-2
DNA: TGTGCCAGCAGCTTCGGACTAGCGGGGGGACCGGCCAAAAACATTCAGTACTTC
CDR3: CASSFGLAGGPAKNIQYF

D: TRBD2
size: few
J: TRBJ2-1
V: TRBV4-2
DNA: TGTGCCAGCAGCCAAGGTACTAGCGCCGACAATGAGCAGTTCTTC
CDR3: CASSQGTSADNEQFF

D: .
size: .
J: TRBJ1-2
V: TRBV27
DNA: TGTGCCAGCCGAACTCAGGGTACCTATGGCTACACCTTC
CDR3: CASRTQGTYGYTF

D: .
size: .
J: TRBJ1-1
V: TRBV15
DNA: TGTGCCACCAGCAGGGTAGCACGGAACACTGAAACTTTCTTT
CDR3: CATSRVARNTETFF

D: TRBD1
size: .
J: TRBJ2-3
V: TRBV11-2
DNA: TGTGCCAGCAGCGCCCGACAGGGACGCGGCACAGATACGCAGTATTTT
CDR3: CASSARQGRGTDTQYF

D: TRBD1
size: many
J: TRBJ1-6
V: TRBV12-3/TRBV12-4
DNA: TGTGCCAGCAGGTCCGGGACAGGGGGAAATTCACCCCTCCACTTT
CDR3: CASRSGTGGNSPLHF

D: .
size: .
J: TRBJ2-7
V: TRBV20-1
DNA: TGCAGTGCTAGACGGTCTAGTTTCCCCTACGAGCAGTACTTC
CDR3: CSARRSSFPYEQYF

D: TRBD1
size: few
J: TRBJ2-7
V: TRBV20-1
DNA: TGCAGTGCTCCGGGACAGTTCTCCTACGAGCAGTACTTC
CDR3: CSAPGQFSYEQYF

D: .
size: few
J: TRBJ2-1
V: TRBV4-1
DNA: TGCGCCAGCAGCCAACAGCAGTCTTCCTACAATGAGCAGTTCTTC
CDR3: CASSQQQSSYNEQFF

D: .
size: .
J: TRBJ1-4
V: TRBV4-2
DNA: TGTGCCAGCAGCCAAAATTCAGGGCGTAATGAAAAACTGTTTTTT
CDR3: CASSQNSGRNEKLFF

D: .
size: .
J: TRBJ1-5
V: TRBV20-1
DNA: TGCAGTGCTAGAGCCGGAGAGGGCTCGGGCAATCAGCCCCAGCATTTT
CDR3: CSARAGEGSGNQPQHF

D: .
size: .
J: TRBJ1-1
V: TRBV27
DNA: TGTGCCAGCAGTTTATCTGGGGGGCGAACTGAAGCTTTCTTT
CDR3: CASSLSGGRTEAFF

D: .
size: .
J: TRBJ2-1
V: TRBV19
DNA: TGTGCCAGTAGTCGGGACCGAAACAATGAGCAGTTCTTC
CDR3: CASSRDRNNEQFF

D: TRBD1
size: .
J: TRBJ1-5
V: TRBV2
DNA: TGTGCCAGCAAGCGGGACAGGGGTCGTCAGCCCCAGCATTTT
CDR3: CASKRDRGRQPQHF

D: TRBD1
size: .
J: TRBJ2-4
V: TRBV7-2
DNA: TGTGCCAGCAGCTTAGCCTCGGGACAGGGGGCCCAAAACATTCAGTACTTC
CDR3: CASSLASGQGAQNIQYF

D: TRBD1
size: few
J: TRBJ2-7
V: TRBV7-9
DNA: TGTGCCAGCAGCTTAGGGACAGGGGCGGGATACGAGCAGTACTTC
CDR3: CASSLGTGAGYEQYF

D: TRBD2
size: few
J: TRBJ2-1
V: TRBV4-1
DNA: TGCGCCAGCAGCCCCCTGGGCGGGAGCCCCTACAATGAGCAGTTCTTC
CDR3: CASSPLGGSPYNEQFF

D: .
size: few
J: TRBJ2-1
V: TRBV7-2
DNA: TGTGCCAGCAGCTTAGGCCTCATGATGGGGGATGAGCAGTTCTTC
CDR3: CASSLGLMMGDEQFF

D: .
size: few
J: TRBJ1-2
V: TRBV4-1
DNA: TGCGCCAGCAGCCAAGATATATCGGACTGGAACTATGGCTACACCTTC
CDR3: CASSQDISDWNYGYTF

D: TRBD1
size: .
J: TRBJ2-1
V: TRBV24-1
DNA: TGTGCTACCGGTCGGACAGGGGGGGGTGAGCAGTTCTTC
CDR3: CATGRTGGGEQFF

D: .
size: few
J: TRBJ1-4
V: TRBV14
DNA: TGTGCCAGCAGCCGGGGGCCCGGGACAACTAATGAAAAACTGTTTTTT
CDR3: CASSRGPGTTNEKLFF

D: .
size: .
J: TRBJ1-4
V: TRBV6-6
DNA: TGTGCCAGCACCTTCCAGGGGAGGGATGAAAAACTGTTTTTT
CDR3: CASTFQGRDEKLFF

D: TRBD1
size: .
J: TRBJ1-2
V: TRBV7-9
DNA: TGTGCCAGCAGCCCCCGACAGGGGGCGAGCTACACCTTC
CDR3: CASSPRQGASYTF

D: .
size: many
J: TRBJ2-3
V: TRBV15
DNA: TGTGCCACCAGCAGGGTAGCGGTTAGCACAGATACGCAGTATTTT
CDR3: CATSRVAVSTDTQYF

D: .
size: few
J: TRBJ2-5
V: TRBV21-1
DNA: TGTGCCAGCAGCAGGCCCGGGACAGGGGGGCAAGAGACCCAGTACTTC
CDR3: CASSRPGTGGQETQYF

D: .
size: once
J: TRBJ1-4
V: TRBV28
DNA: TGTGCCAGCAGTACCCCCGGGGGCTTGGAATTGAGTGAAAAACTGTTTTTT
CDR3: CASSTPGGLELSEKLFF

D: .
size: few
J: TRBJ1-6
V: TRBV6-5
DNA: TGTGCCAGCAGTTACTCGACCGTTACAGATTCACCCCTCCACTTT
CDR3: CASSYSTVTDSPLHF

D: TRBD2
size: many
J: TRBJ2-7
V: TRBV20-1
DNA: TGCAGTGCTAGAGACCCGGCTAGCGGCCCCTACGAGCAGTACTTC
CDR3: CSARDPASGPYEQYF

D: .
size: few
J: TRBJ2-7
V: TRBV10-3
DNA: TGTGCCATCAGTGGTGCCGGACTGATCTACGAGCAGTACTTC
CDR3: CAISGAGLIYEQYF

D: .
size: .
J: TRBJ2-1
V: TRBV7-2
DNA: TGTGCCAGCAGCCCCATACATGAGCAGTTCTTC
CDR3: CASSPIHEQFF

D: .
size: once
J: TRBJ1-1
V: TRBV11-1
DNA: TGTGCCAGCAGCTTATGGCGGGGGACTGAAGCTTTCTTT
CDR3: CASSLWRGTEAFF

D: .
size: .
J: TRBJ2-3
V: TRBV28
DNA: TGTGCCAGCAGCCTTCACCTACGCGGATCCTACACAGATACGCAGTATTTT
CDR3: CASSLHLRGSYTDTQYF

D: .
size: .
J: TRBJ2-5
V: TRBV10-3
DNA: TGTGCCATCAGACAGACCCAGTACTTC
CDR3: CAIRQTQYF